The clone carrying this T cell receptor beta chain was detected ten times or more. The CDR3 runs 14 residues. The use of a sample-barcoded 5' primer and a J-beta primer mix characterized a second PCR of 7 to 11 cycles. TCRdb called the 5' RACE reads again in MiXCR, with one record for every CDR3 protein. The profile shows 650,000 to 800,000 distinct CDR3 sequences, more than 40% of them singletons. This entry belongs to a study of blood T cells in healthy people across ages. Each individual donor underwent a draw of ten milliliters of peripheral blood. The V and J genes are TRBV12-3 or TRBV12-4 and TRBJ2-1; possibly TRBD1 for D (5 bases). The J call may be incorrect, as the DNA end agrees better with TRBJ2-7. The receptor comes from a man aged 55 to 70 in good health. Sequencing was performed on blood. As DNA, the CDR3 is TGTGCCAGCATGGCGACAGTATCTTACAATGAGCAGTACTTC. It yields the protein CASMATVSYNEQYF.